This T cell receptor (beta chain) comes out of a study of tumor and adjacent non-tumor tissue in lung cancer. For the study at large: The patients, roughly 9 men and roughly 5 women, were about 31 to 76 with stage I to III disease.

The table lists this clonotype with a few counts. RNA was extracted from bulk tissue without any cell sorting. A modified ARM-PCR protocol with three rounds of nested PCR amplified TCRbeta. TCRdb re-analysed the multiplex PCR reads in MiXCR, keeping a single row per CDR3 protein. There are about 85,000 distinct CDR3 sequences in the sample; about 61% occur only once, and 15% lies in the top ten. The CDR3 covers 15 residues. Germline loops: CDR1 GTSNPN, CDR2 SVGIG (reference sequence). V dropped 3 bases and J dropped 7 bases, with 19 bases sitting between them. The rearrangement links TRBV30 to TRBJ1-3, with D possibly matching TRBD1 (5 bases). The clonotype comes from a man aged 70-80 years with non-small cell lung cancer. Sequencing was done on a sample of lung tumor tissue. The CDR3 loop reads CAWRMQGPRRNTIYF. CDR3 nucleotides: TGTGCCTGGAGAATGCAGGGACCTCGAAGGAACACCATATATTTT.